Listed below are T cell receptor beta chains from one sample, sequenced in a study of shared clonotypes between healthy human individuals. The data were produced by immunoSEQ multiplex PCR, yet TCRdb's version contains in-frame clones alone and is incomplete. The table shows approximately 2.5 million clones, with 93% occurring only once. Sequencing was carried out using naive CD4+ T cells from PBMCs. The origin of the receptors is a man between 18 and 35 years old in good health. Some clones in this sample may be carry-over from other donors' samples. The CDR3 runs from the conserved cysteine through the conserved F or W. Fields, in order: D gene, V gene, clone size, J gene, CDR3 DNA, CDR3 protein. The D gene is left open where the match is weak. Not all rows give a size; the values are once, few, many and, for expanded clones, a class.

D: -
V: TRBV5-1
size: few
J: TRBJ1-1
DNA: TGCGCCAGCAGCCGATTAGGTGGCGCTATGAACACTGAAGCTTTCTTT
CDR3: CASSRLGGAMNTEAFF

D: TRBD1
V: TRBV29-1
size: -
J: TRBJ2-7
DNA: TGCAGCGTAACTGGACAGGGGAGCTACGAGCAGTACTTC
CDR3: CSVTGQGSYEQYF

D: TRBD1
V: TRBV30
size: -
J: TRBJ1-5
DNA: TGTGCCTGGACCAATACAGGGGTTGGACAGCCCCAGCATTTT
CDR3: CAWTNTGVGQPQHF

D: -
V: TRBV5-1
size: -
J: TRBJ1-2
DNA: TGCGCCAGCAGCTTGGGGGGGTCTCTCGGCTACACCTTC
CDR3: CASSLGGSLGYTF

D: TRBD1
V: TRBV14
size: -
J: TRBJ2-6
DNA: TGTGCCAGCAGCCCCTACCCCAAACCGGGACAGGGGGCGTGGGGGGCCAACGTCCTGACTTTC
CDR3: CASSPYPKPGQGAWGANVLTF

D: TRBD2
V: TRBV4-2
size: -
J: TRBJ2-7
DNA: TGTGCCAGCAGCCTCGGGACTAGCAGATCCTACGAGCAGTACTTC
CDR3: CASSLGTSRSYEQYF

D: -
V: TRBV6-1
size: once
J: TRBJ2-5
DNA: TGTGCCAGCAGTGTGAGGGGCGGGCAAGAGACCCAGTACTTC
CDR3: CASSVRGGQETQYF

D: -
V: TRBV28
size: -
J: TRBJ2-7
DNA: TGTGCCAGCACCCTAGGAGCAGGACGGCACGAGCAGTACTTC
CDR3: CASTLGAGRHEQYF

D: -
V: TRBV30
size: -
J: TRBJ1-1
DNA: TGTGCCTGGGGGGGGACTCGGACTGAAGCTTTCTTT
CDR3: CAWGGTRTEAFF

D: -
V: TRBV7-2
size: -
J: TRBJ2-5
DNA: TGTGCCAGCAGCTTAAGGGGGTGGGAGGATTCCGAGACCCAGTACTTC
CDR3: CASSLRGWEDSETQYF

D: -
V: TRBV2
size: -
J: TRBJ2-1
DNA: TGTGCCAGCAGAGTACTAGCTTCCTACAATGAGCAGTTCTTC
CDR3: CASRVLASYNEQFF

D: -
V: TRBV6-1
size: few
J: TRBJ1-2
DNA: TGTGCCAGCAGCCCCGTGGGTAACTATGGCTACACCTTC
CDR3: CASSPVGNYGYTF

D: -
V: TRBV6-4
size: -
J: TRBJ2-1
DNA: TGTGCCCGGGTGGGAAATGAGCAGTTCTTC
CDR3: CARVGNEQFF

D: -
V: TRBV21-1
size: -
J: TRBJ1-2
DNA: TGTGCCAGCAGCAAAGAGCGGGAAGGGGAATATGGCTACACCTTC
CDR3: CASSKEREGEYGYTF

D: -
V: TRBV30
size: -
J: TRBJ2-5
DNA: TGTGCCTGGAGTCCCGCCCCCGGGGTTCAAGAGACCCAGTACTTC
CDR3: CAWSPAPGVQETQYF

D: -
V: TRBV19
size: -
J: TRBJ2-5
DNA: TGTGCCAGTAGTATGCTCGCAGGGGAACAAGAGACCCAGTACTTC
CDR3: CASSMLAGEQETQYF

D: -
V: TRBV19
size: -
J: TRBJ1-1
DNA: TGTGCCAGTAGTATATCAGGGGCGAACACTGAAGCTTTCTTT
CDR3: CASSISGANTEAFF

D: -
V: TRBV7-9
size: -
J: TRBJ2-7
DNA: TGTGCCAGCAGCCTGACTGAAGGCGAGCAGTACTTC
CDR3: CASSLTEGEQYF

D: -
V: TRBV5-1
size: -
J: TRBJ2-5
DNA: TGCGCCAGCAGCTTGGAGGGGGGCCAGTACTTC
CDR3: CASSLEGGQYF

D: -
V: TRBV2
size: once
J: TRBJ2-5
DNA: TGTGCCACCGAGGCGAGGCAAGAGACCCAGTACTTC
CDR3: CATEARQETQYF

D: -
V: TRBV28
size: -
J: TRBJ2-7
DNA: TGTGCCAGCAGCGAACTTCAGGAAGGGGCTTACGAGCAGTACTTC
CDR3: CASSELQEGAYEQYF

D: -
V: TRBV27
size: -
J: TRBJ2-3
DNA: TGTGCCAGCAGTTTTAAACTCACAGATACGCAGTATTTT
CDR3: CASSFKLTDTQYF

D: TRBD2
V: TRBV28
size: -
J: TRBJ2-5
DNA: TGTGCCAGCAGTTTAGCGGGAGGACTAGAGACCCAGTACTTC
CDR3: CASSLAGGLETQYF

D: -
V: TRBV25-1
size: -
J: TRBJ2-1
DNA: TGTGCCAGCAGTGACCTAGGAGCGGTGACCTACAATGAGCAGTTCTTC
CDR3: CASSDLGAVTYNEQFF

D: -
V: TRBV6-1
size: -
J: TRBJ2-1
DNA: TGTGCCAGCAGTGAGAGCAGGGGAATGTACAATGAGCAGTTCTTC
CDR3: CASSESRGMYNEQFF

D: -
V: TRBV30
size: once
J: TRBJ2-3
DNA: TGTGCCTGGAGCCGACGCAGGGGACGTCCAGATACGCAGTATTTT
CDR3: CAWSRRRGRPDTQYF

D: TRBD2
V: TRBV27
size: -
J: TRBJ2-5
DNA: TGTGCCAGCAGTCCGAGACTAGCTAGTATTGAGACCCAGTACTTC
CDR3: CASSPRLASIETQYF

D: -
V: TRBV5-6
size: -
J: TRBJ2-3
DNA: TGTGCCAGCAGCTATGGGCCTAGCACAGATACGCAGTATTTT
CDR3: CASSYGPSTDTQYF

D: -
V: TRBV28
size: -
J: TRBJ1-5
DNA: TGTGCCAGCAGTTTATGGGGGACATTCAATCAGCCCCAGCATTTT
CDR3: CASSLWGTFNQPQHF

D: -
V: TRBV2
size: -
J: TRBJ2-1
DNA: TGTGCCAGCACCGGAGGAGCAGGGGGGAATGAGCAGTTCTTC
CDR3: CASTGGAGGNEQFF

D: TRBD1
V: TRBV15
size: -
J: TRBJ2-3
DNA: TGTGCCACCAGTCGCGGACAGGGGGCAGATACGCAGTATTTT
CDR3: CATSRGQGADTQYF

D: -
V: TRBV28
size: -
J: TRBJ2-5
DNA: TGTGCCAGCAGCCGACAGGGAGGAGAGACCCAGTACTTC
CDR3: CASSRQGGETQYF

D: -
V: TRBV28
size: -
J: TRBJ2-2
DNA: TGTGCCAGCAGAGACAGATCCGGAACCGGGGAGCTGTTTTTT
CDR3: CASRDRSGTGELFF

D: -
V: TRBV9
size: -
J: TRBJ1-1
DNA: TGTGCCAGCACCCCCCGGGGAGAAGGGAACACTGAAGCTTTCTTT
CDR3: CASTPRGEGNTEAFF

D: -
V: TRBV5-1
size: -
J: TRBJ1-1
DNA: TGCGCCAGCAGCTTACAGGGTCCGGGCACTGAAGCTTTCTTT
CDR3: CASSLQGPGTEAFF

D: -
V: TRBV29-1
size: -
J: TRBJ2-5
DNA: TGCAGCGCCGCAAAATCGGATCCCCAAGAGACCCAGTACTTC
CDR3: CSAAKSDPQETQYF

D: -
V: TRBV2
size: -
J: TRBJ2-7
DNA: TGTGCCAGCAGTGGTTTAGGAACCCAGACCCTCTACGAGCAGTACTTC
CDR3: CASSGLGTQTLYEQYF

D: -
V: TRBV19
size: -
J: TRBJ1-2
DNA: TGTGCCAGTAGTAGACAAAGGGACATCTTAGCTAACTATGGCTACACCTTC
CDR3: CASSRQRDILANYGYTF

D: TRBD1
V: TRBV7-2
size: -
J: TRBJ1-2
DNA: TGTGCCAGCAGCTCCCCGGACAGGGGTGTCTATGGCTACACCTTC
CDR3: CASSSPDRGVYGYTF

D: TRBD1
V: TRBV2
size: -
J: TRBJ1-1
DNA: TGTGCCGGGACAGGGTTGGTGTACACTGAAGCTTTCTTT
CDR3: CAGTGLVYTEAFF